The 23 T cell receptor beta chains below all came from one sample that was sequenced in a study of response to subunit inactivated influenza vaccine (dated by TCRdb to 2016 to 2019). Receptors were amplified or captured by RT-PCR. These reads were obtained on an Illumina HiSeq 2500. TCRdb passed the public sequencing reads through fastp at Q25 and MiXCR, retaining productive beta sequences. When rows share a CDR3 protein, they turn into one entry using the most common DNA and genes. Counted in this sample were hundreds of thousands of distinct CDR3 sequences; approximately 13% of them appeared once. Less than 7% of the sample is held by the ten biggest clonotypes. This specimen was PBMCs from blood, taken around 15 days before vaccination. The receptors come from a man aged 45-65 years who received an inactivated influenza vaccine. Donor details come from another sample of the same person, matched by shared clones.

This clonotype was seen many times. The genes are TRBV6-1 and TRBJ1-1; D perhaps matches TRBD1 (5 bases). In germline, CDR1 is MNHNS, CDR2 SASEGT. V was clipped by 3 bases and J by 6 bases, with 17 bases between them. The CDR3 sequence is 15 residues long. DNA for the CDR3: TGTGCCAGCAGTGATCAGGGCCTAAGGTTGGCTGAAGCTTTCTTT. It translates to CASSDQGLRLAEAFF.

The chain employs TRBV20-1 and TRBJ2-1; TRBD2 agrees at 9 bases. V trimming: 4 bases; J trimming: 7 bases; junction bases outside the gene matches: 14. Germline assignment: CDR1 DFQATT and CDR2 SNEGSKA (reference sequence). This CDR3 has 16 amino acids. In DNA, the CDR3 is TGCAGTGCTATTTCTCTAGCGGGATACGTGGGGAATGAGCAGTTCTTC. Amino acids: CSAISLAGYVGNEQFF.

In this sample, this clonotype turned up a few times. CDR3 in amino acids: CASSLGGSAYEQYF. The CDR3 DNA reads TGTGCCAGCAGCTTAGGGGGCAGTGCCTACGAGCAGTACTTC. The V gene is TRBV7-2, the J gene TRBJ2-7; perhaps TRBD1 as D (5 bases). Germline-derived CDR1 and CDR2 are SGHTA and FQGNSA. The CDR3 has 14 residues. The V end lost 1 base, the J end lost 2 bases, and 9 bases lay between the germline ends. Full variable domain (missing parts from reference TRBV7-2 and TRBJ2-7): GAGVSQSPSNKVTEKGKDVELRCDPISGHTALYWYRQSLGQGLEFLIYFQGNSAPDKSGLPSDRFSAERTGGSVSTLTIQRTQQEDSAVYLCASSLGGSAYEQYFGPGTRLTVT.

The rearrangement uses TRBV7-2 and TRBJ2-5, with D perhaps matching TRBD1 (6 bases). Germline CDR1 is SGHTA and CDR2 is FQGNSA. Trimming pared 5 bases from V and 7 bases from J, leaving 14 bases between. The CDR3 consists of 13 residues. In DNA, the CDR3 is TGTGCCAGCAGCCCCCAGGGGTCGGGGACCCAGTACTTC. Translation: CASSPQGSGTQYF.

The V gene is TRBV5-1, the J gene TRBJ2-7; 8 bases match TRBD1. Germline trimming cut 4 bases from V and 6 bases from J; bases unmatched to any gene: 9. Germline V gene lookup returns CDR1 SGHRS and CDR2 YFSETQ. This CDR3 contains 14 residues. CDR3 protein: CASSGPGTGREQYF. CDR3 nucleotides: TGCGCCAGCAGCGGGCCCGGGACAGGTCGCGAGCAGTACTTC.

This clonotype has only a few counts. The chain's CDR3 is CSAKAGTGNSPLHF. The CDR3 DNA is TGCAGTGCAAAAGCCGGGACAGGAAATTCACCCCTCCACTTT. The gene calls are TRBV20-1 and TRBJ1-6, with 8 bases fitting TRBD1. The CDR3 sequence is 14 residues long. Germline CDR1 DFQATT, CDR2 SNEGSKA (reference sequence). The V and J ends lost 6 bases and 7 bases, in that order; junction bases with no gene match: 8.

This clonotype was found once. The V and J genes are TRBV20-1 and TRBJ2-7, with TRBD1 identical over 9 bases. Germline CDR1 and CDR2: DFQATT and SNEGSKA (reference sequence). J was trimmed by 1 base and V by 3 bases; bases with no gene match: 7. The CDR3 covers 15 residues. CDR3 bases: TGCAGTGCTAGGGACACAGGGGGCAAGTCCTACGAGCAGTACTTC. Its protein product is CSARDTGGKSYEQYF.

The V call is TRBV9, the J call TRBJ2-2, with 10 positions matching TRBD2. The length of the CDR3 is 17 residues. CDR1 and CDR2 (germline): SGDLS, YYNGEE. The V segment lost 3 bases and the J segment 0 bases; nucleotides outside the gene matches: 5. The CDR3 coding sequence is TGTGCCAGCAGCGCCCGGACTAGCGGCGCGAACACCGGGGAGCTGTTTTTT. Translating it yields CASSARTSGANTGELFF.

In DNA form, the CDR3 reads TGCGCCAGCAGGGAAATGCGGAGAGACCAAGAGACCCAGTACTTC. Its protein product is CASREMRRDQETQYF. This chain connects TRBV5-1 to TRBJ2-5; D ambiguous. The CDR3 runs 15 residues. The germline V gene encodes CDR1 SGHRS and CDR2 YFSETQ. Deletions cut 5 bases from V and 0 bases from J, with 14 bases between.

This CDR3 is CASSTLSWGASNEQFF. The CDR3 coding sequence is TGTGCCAGCAGCACCCTTAGTTGGGGGGCCTCTAATGAGCAGTTCTTC. This chain uses TRBV7-9 with TRBJ2-1; D tentatively reads TRBD1 or TRBD2 (6 bases each). Germline V gene sequence: CDR1 SEHNR, CDR2 FQNEAQ (reference sequence). This CDR3 region has 16 residues. Trimming left V 5 bases short and J 7 bases short, with 21 bases between.

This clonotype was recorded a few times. The CDR3 reads CATSDMDRSTDTQYF. DNA for the CDR3: TGTGCCACCAGTGATATGGACAGGTCCACAGATACGCAGTATTTT. This chain uses TRBV24-1 with TRBJ2-3; 7 nucleotides align to TRBD1. CDR1 and CDR2 (germline): KGHDR, SFDVKD. The CDR3 sequence is 15 residues long. J lost 2 bases, V lost 3 bases, and 4 bases had no gene match.

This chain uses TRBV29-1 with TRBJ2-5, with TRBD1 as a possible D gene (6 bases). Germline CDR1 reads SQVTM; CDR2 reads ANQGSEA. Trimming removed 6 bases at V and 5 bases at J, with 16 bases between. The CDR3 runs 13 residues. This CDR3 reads CSVEGHRRETQYF. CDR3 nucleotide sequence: TGCAGCGTCGAGGGACATCGGCGGGAGACCCAGTACTTC.

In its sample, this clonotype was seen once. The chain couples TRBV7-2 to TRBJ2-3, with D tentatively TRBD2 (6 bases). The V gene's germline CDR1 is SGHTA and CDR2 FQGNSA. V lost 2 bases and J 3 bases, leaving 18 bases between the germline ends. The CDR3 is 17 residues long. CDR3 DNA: TGTGCCAGCAGCTTACGGGGGTATGGACGGGGTACAGATACGCAGTATTTT. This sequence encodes CASSLRGYGRGTDTQYF.

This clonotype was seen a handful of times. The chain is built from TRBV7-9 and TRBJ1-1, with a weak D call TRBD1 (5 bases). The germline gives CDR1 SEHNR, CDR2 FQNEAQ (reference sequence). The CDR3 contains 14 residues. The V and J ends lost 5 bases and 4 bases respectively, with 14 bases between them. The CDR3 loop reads CASSANRGATEAFF. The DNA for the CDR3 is TGTGCCAGCAGCGCTAATAGAGGGGCCACTGAAGCTTTCTTT.

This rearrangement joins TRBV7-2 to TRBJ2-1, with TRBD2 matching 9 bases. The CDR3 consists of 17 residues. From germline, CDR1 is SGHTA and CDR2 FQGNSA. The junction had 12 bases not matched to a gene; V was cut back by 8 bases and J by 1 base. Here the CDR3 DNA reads TGTGCCAGCGGGGCCGGCGGGAGGGCCCGATCCTACAATGAGCAGTTCTTC. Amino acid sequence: CASGAGGRARSYNEQFF.

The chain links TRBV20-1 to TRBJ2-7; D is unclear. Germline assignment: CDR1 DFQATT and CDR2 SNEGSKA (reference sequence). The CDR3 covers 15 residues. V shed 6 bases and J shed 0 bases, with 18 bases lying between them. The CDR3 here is CSASEVTVSSYEQYF. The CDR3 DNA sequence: TGCAGTGCCTCCGAGGTAACGGTGAGCTCCTACGAGCAGTACTTC.

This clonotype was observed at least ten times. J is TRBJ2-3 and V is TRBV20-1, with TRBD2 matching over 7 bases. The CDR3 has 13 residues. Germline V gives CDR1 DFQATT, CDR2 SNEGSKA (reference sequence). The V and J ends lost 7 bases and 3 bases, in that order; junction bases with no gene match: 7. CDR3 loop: CSERAGVTDTQYF. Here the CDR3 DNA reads TGCAGTGAGCGGGCGGGAGTAACAGATACGCAGTATTTT.

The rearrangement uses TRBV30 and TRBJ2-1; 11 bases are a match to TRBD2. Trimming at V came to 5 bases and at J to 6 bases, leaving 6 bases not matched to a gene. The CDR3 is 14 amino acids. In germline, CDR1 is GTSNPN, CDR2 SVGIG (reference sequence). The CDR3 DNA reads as TGTGCCTGGGAACTAGCGGGGGCCGCCAATGAGCAGTTCTTC. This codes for CAWELAGAANEQFF.

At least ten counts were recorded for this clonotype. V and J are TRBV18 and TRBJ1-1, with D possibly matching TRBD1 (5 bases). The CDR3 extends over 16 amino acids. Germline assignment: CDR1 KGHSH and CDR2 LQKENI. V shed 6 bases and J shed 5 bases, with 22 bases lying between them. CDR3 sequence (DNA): TGTGCCAGCTCGCAACACCCCCCGGGGGGGATTACTGAAGCTTTCTTT. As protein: CASSQHPPGGITEAFF.

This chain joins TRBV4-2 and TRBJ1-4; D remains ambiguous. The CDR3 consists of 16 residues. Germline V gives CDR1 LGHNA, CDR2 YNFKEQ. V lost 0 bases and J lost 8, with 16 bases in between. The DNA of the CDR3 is TGTGCCAGCAGCCAAGACAGAACAGCTCTCGGAGAAAAACTGTTTTTT. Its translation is CASSQDRTALGEKLFF.

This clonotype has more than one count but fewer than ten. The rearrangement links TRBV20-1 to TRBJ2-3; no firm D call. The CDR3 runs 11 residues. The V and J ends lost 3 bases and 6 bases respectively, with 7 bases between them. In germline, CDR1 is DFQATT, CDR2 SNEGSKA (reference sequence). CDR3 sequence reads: CSASHTDTQYF. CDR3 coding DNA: TGCAGTGCTAGCCACACTGATACGCAGTATTTT.

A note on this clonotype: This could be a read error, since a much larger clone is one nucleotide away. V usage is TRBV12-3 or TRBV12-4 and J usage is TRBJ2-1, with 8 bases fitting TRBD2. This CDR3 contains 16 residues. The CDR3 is CASSLLAGNLYNVQFF. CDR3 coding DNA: TGTGCCAGCAGTTTATTAGCGGGAAACCTCTACAATGTGCAGTTCTTC.

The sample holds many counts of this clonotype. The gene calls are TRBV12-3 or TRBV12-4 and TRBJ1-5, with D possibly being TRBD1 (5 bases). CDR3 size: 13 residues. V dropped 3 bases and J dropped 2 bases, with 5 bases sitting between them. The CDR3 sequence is CASSFRGNQPQHF. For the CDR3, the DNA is TGTGCCAGCAGTTTCAGGGGCAATCAGCCCCAGCATTTT.